What follows describes a single T cell receptor (beta chain). The antigen remains undetermined. This specimen comes from a study of cytomegalovirus exposure and HLA in healthy donors. Study outcomes and limitations: A later analysis by the authors found several of the most significant clusters apparently linked to common viral pathogens.

Primers: 60 Vbeta forward and 13 Jbeta reverse. Assay: immunoSEQ multiplex PCR; the TCRdb copy retains only in-frame clones and omits some. The table has about 170,000 clones, approximately 84% seen once; the top ten hold 2.5% to 3.5%. V was clipped by 7 bases and J by 8 bases, with 18 bases between them. The CDR3 covers 14 residues. Germline CDR1 and CDR2: MDHEN and SYDVKM. This receptor was taken from a woman between 45 and 65 years old in good health and CMV-seropositive. The chain employs TRBV28 and TRBJ2-1, with D possibly TRBD2 on 6 matching bases. The sample consisted of PBMCs. CDR3 amino acids: CASTPGGVWDEQFF. The CDR3 DNA sequence: TGTGCCAGCACCCCCGGAGGGGTGTGGGATGAGCAGTTCTTC.